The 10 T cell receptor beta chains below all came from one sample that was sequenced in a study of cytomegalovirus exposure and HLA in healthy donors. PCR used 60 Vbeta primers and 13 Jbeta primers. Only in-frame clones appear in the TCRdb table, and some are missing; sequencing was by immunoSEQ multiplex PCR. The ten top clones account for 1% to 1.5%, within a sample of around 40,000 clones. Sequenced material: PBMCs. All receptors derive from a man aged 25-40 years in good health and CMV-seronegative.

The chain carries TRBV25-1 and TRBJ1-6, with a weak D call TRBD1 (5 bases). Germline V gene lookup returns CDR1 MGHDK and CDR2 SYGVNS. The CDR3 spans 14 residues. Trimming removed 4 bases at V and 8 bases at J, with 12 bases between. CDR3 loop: CASSAPTGYSPLHF. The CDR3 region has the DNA TGTGCCAGCAGTGCACCTACAGGATATTCACCCCTCCACTTT.

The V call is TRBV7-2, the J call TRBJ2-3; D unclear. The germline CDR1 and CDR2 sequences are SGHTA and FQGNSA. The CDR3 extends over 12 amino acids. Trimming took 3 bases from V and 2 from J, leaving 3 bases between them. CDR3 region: CASSFSTDTQYF. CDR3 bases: TGTGCCAGCAGCTTCTCCACAGATACGCAGTATTTT.

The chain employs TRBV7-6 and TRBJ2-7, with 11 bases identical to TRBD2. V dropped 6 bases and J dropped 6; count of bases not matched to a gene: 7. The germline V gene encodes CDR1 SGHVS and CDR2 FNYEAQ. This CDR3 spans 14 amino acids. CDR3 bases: TGTGCCAGCAGGCTTAGCGGGAGGGCGGGCGAGCAGTACTTC. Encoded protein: CASRLSGRAGEQYF.

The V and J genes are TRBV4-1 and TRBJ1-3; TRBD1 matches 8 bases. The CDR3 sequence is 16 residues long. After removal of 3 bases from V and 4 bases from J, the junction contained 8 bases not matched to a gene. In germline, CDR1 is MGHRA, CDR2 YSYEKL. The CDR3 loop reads CASSHVGQALGNTIYF. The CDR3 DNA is TGCGCCAGCAGCCATGTGGGACAGGCTTTGGGAAACACCATATATTTT.

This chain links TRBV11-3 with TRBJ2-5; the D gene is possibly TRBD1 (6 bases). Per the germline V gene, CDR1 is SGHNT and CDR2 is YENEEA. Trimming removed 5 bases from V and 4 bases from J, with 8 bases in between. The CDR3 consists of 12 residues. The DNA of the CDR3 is TGTGCCAGCAGCCAGACAGGAGAGACCCAGTACTTC. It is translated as CASSQTGETQYF. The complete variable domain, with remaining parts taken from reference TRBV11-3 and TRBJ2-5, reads EAGVVQSPRYKIIEKKQPVAFWCNPISGHNTLYWYLQNLGQGPELLIRYENEEAVDDSQLPKDRFSAERLKGVDSTLKIQPAELGDSAVYLCASSQTGETQYFGPGTRLLVL.

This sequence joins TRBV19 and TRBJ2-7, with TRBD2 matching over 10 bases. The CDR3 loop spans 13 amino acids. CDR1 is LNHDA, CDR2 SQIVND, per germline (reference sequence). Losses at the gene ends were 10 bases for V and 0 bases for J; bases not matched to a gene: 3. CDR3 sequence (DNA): TGTGCCACACGACTAGCGGGCTCCTACGAGCAGTACTTC. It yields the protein CATRLAGSYEQYF.

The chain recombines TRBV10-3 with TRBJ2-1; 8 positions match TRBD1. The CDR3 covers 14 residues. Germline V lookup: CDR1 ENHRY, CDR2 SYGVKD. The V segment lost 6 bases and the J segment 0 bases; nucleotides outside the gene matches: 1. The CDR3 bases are TGTGCCATCAGGGGACAGGACTCCTACAATGAGCAGTTCTTC. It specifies CAIRGQDSYNEQFF.

The CDR3 sequence is CAWNAGTYEQYF. CDR3 in DNA: TGTGCCTGGAATGCAGGAACCTACGAGCAGTACTTC. The chain has TRBV30 and TRBJ2-7; no clear D gene. CDR3 length: 12 amino acids. The germline V gene encodes CDR1 GTSNPN and CDR2 SVGIG (reference sequence). Trimming removed 4 bases at V and 2 bases at J, with 9 bases between.

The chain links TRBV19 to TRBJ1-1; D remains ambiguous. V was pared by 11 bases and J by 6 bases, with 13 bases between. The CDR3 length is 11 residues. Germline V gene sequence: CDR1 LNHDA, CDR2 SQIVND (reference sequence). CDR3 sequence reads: CAVSGVAEAFF. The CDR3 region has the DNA TGTGCCGTATCGGGAGTAGCTGAAGCTTTCTTT.

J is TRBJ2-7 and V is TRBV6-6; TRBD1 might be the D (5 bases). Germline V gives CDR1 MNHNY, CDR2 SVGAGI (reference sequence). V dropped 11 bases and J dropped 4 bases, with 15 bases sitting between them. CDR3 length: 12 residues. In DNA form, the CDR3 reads TGTGCCGCCAGGGTGGGCCCATACGAGCAGTACTTC. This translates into CAARVGPYEQYF.